This is a list of T cell receptor beta chains from one sample in a study of blood T cells in healthy people across ages. TCRdb independently ran MiXCR on the 5' RACE reads; one entry per CDR3 protein. This sample carries roughly 1 million distinct CDR3 sequences, less than 25% of them seen once, and the ten largest clones take approximately 0.7%. This sample also belongs to another study, concerning T cells of mothers and their children.

Sequenced input: blood. Receptors originate from a girl aged 2 to 9 in good health. The CDR3 runs from the conserved cysteine through the conserved F or W. The D gene is left open where the match is weak. Clone size appears in some rows only: once, few, many, or a class for an expanded clone.

clone size	D gene	V gene	CDR3 length	J gene	CDR3 DNA	CDR3 protein
few	.	TRBV23-1	11	TRBJ2-1	TGCGCCAGCAGTCAACGTGCTGAGCAGTTCTTC	CASSQRAEQFF
few	.	TRBV29-1	14	TRBJ2-7	TGCAGCGTACTAGAGCCCGGATCCCCCTACGAGCAGTACTTC	CSVLEPGSPYEQYF
.	.	TRBV6-5	12	TRBJ1-2	TGTGCCAGCAGTCCCTCCCGGAATGGCTACACCTTC	CASSPSRNGYTF
.	TRBD1	TRBV11-2	13	TRBJ2-1	TGTGCCAGCACCCTCGACAGGGTCAATGAGCAGTTCTTC	CASTLDRVNEQFF
few	.	TRBV6-1	15	TRBJ2-1	TGTGCCAGCAGTGAACACGGGAGCTCCTACAATAAGCAGTTCTTC	CASSEHGSSYNKQFF
.	.	TRBV7-9	13	TRBJ1-5	TGTGCCAGCAGTCACCCCGGGAATCAGCCCCAGCATTTT	CASSHPGNQPQHF
.	.	TRBV27	13	TRBJ1-1	TGTGCCAGCACCAGGGCGTTGAACACTGAAGCTTTCTTT	CASTRALNTEAFF
.	.	TRBV6-5	16	TRBJ1-1	TGTGCCAGCAGTTACTCGAGGTATGGCGCAGGGGCGCGAGCTTTCTTT	CASSYSRYGAGARAFF
.	.	TRBV5-1	15	TRBJ1-3	TGCGCCAGCAGCTTGGTGGGGAACTCTGGAAACACCATATATTTT	CASSLVGNSGNTIYF
.	.	TRBV24-1	16	TRBJ2-3	TGTGCCACCAGTGATTTGGGGGGGGCCAACACAGATACGCAGTATTTT	CATSDLGGANTDTQYF
.	.	TRBV5-1	16	TRBJ2-1	TGCGCCAGCAGCTTGGATGGGAGAAAGTCCTACAATGAGCAGTTCTTC	CASSLDGRKSYNEQFF
few	.	TRBV5-1	14	TRBJ2-5	TGCGCCAGCAGCTTCGGGCAGACCGGGGAGACCCAGTACTTC	CASSFGQTGETQYF